These T cell receptor beta chains were read from a single sample in a study of cytomegalovirus exposure and HLA in healthy donors. Sequencing used immunoSEQ multiplex PCR; TCRdb keeps in-frame clones, though not all of them. The sample carries roughly 220,000 clones, roughly 80% recorded once. Material: PBMCs. These receptor sequences come from a man aged 30 to 39 in good health and CMV-seronegative. CDR3s include the opening cysteine and the closing phenylalanine or tryptophan. A D gene is named only where the DNA matches it firmly. Only some rows state a clone size, as once, few, many or a class for expanded clones.

J: TRBJ1-1; D: -; size: -; V: TRBV10-3; DNA: TGTGCCATCAGTGAGGACATCGGCACTGAAGCTTTCTTT; CDR3: CAISEDIGTEAFF
J: TRBJ2-1; D: TRBD2; size: -; V: TRBV4-3; DNA: TGCGCCAGCAGCCAAGATTTAGTGGGTCTAGCGGGATACAATGAGCAGTTCTTC; CDR3: CASSQDLVGLAGYNEQFF
J: TRBJ2-5; D: TRBD2; size: -; V: TRBV5-6; DNA: TGTGCCAGCAGGGGAAGCGGGGCACAGGAGGGGACCCAGTACTTC; CDR3: CASRGSGAQEGTQYF
J: TRBJ1-2; D: -; size: -; V: TRBV15; DNA: TGTGCCACCAGACCAGGGCGGAACGGAGGCTACACCTTC; CDR3: CATRPGRNGGYTF
J: TRBJ1-4; D: -; size: few; V: TRBV5-1; DNA: TGCGCCAGCAGCTTGCGCGGGGATGAAAAACTGTTTTTT; CDR3: CASSLRGDEKLFF
J: TRBJ1-1; D: TRBD1; size: few; V: TRBV6-5; DNA: TGTGCCAGCAGCCGTGAGGGGGCGGTGAGCACTGAAGCTTTCTTT; CDR3: CASSREGAVSTEAFF
J: TRBJ2-7; D: TRBD1; size: once; V: TRBV14; DNA: TGTGCCAGCAGCCACGGTCGCGGACAGGGTCTTCGGAGCGAGCAGTACTTC; CDR3: CASSHGRGQGLRSEQYF
J: TRBJ2-1; D: TRBD1; size: once; V: TRBV5-6; DNA: TGTGCCAGCAGCGTGGGACAGGCGCAGTTCTTC; CDR3: CASSVGQAQFF
J: TRBJ2-7; D: TRBD1; size: -; V: TRBV5-1; DNA: TGCGCCAGCAGCTTGCGGCAGGGGGATTACGAGCAGTACTTC; CDR3: CASSLRQGDYEQYF
J: TRBJ2-2; D: -; size: -; V: TRBV7-6; DNA: TGTGCCAGCAGCTTAGAGGATGCGGATACCGGGGAGCTGTTTTTT; CDR3: CASSLEDADTGELFF
J: TRBJ2-1; D: TRBD2; size: -; V: TRBV10-2; DNA: TGCGCCAGCAGCCCCACTAGCGATGAGCAGTTCTTC; CDR3: CASSPTSDEQFF
J: TRBJ1-5; D: -; size: few; V: TRBV14; DNA: TGTGCCAGCAGTCCAGACTCCAATCAGCCCCAGCATTTT; CDR3: CASSPDSNQPQHF
J: TRBJ1-1; D: TRBD1; size: few; V: TRBV7-9; DNA: TGTGCCAGCAGGAAACAGGGGGCTCGCACTGAAGCTTTCTTT; CDR3: CASRKQGARTEAFF
J: TRBJ1-5; D: TRBD1; size: -; V: TRBV6-5; DNA: TGTGCCAGCAGAGATACCGGACAGGGGAATCAGCCCCAGCATTTT; CDR3: CASRDTGQGNQPQHF
J: TRBJ2-2; D: -; size: -; V: TRBV4-1; DNA: TGCGCCAGCAGCCAGGAGTACACCGGGGAGCTGTTTTTT; CDR3: CASSQEYTGELFF
J: TRBJ1-1; D: -; size: -; V: TRBV5-1; DNA: TGCGCCAGCAGTAAGACAGGGAACACTGAAGCTTTCTTT; CDR3: CASSKTGNTEAFF
J: TRBJ2-7; D: TRBD1; size: -; V: TRBV28; DNA: TGTGCCAGCAGCCTCGTCGGACAGGGGGCGGGGGAGCAGTACTTC; CDR3: CASSLVGQGAGEQYF
J: TRBJ2-7; D: -; size: -; V: TRBV6-6; DNA: TGTGCCAGCAGTCGCCTACAGGACATCAGCTCCTACGAGCAGTACTTC; CDR3: CASSRLQDISSYEQYF
J: TRBJ2-7; D: -; size: -; V: TRBV12-2; DNA: TGTGCAAGTCGCTTTAACAGGGGAGCCTACGAGCAGTACTTC; CDR3: CASRFNRGAYEQYF
J: TRBJ2-3; D: TRBD1; size: -; V: TRBV9; DNA: TGTGCCAGCAGCCCGCGGACAGGGGACCTGCTTAGCACAGATACGCAGTATTTT; CDR3: CASSPRTGDLLSTDTQYF
J: TRBJ2-5; D: -; size: -; V: TRBV10-3; DNA: TGTGCCATCACCGAGGGGGGGAAAGGAGAGACCCAGTACTTC; CDR3: CAITEGGKGETQYF
J: TRBJ1-5; D: -; size: -; V: TRBV28; DNA: TGTGCCAGCAGCCGAACAGGAAATAGCAATCAGCCCCAGCATTTT; CDR3: CASSRTGNSNQPQHF
J: TRBJ1-1; D: -; size: -; V: TRBV27; DNA: TGTGCCAGCAGTTTATCAGGGGACTATAAAGCTTTCTTT; CDR3: CASSLSGDYKAFF
J: TRBJ1-1; D: TRBD1; size: few; V: TRBV4-1; DNA: TGCGCCAGCAGCTTCCGGACAGGCCGGAACACTGAAGCTTTCTTT; CDR3: CASSFRTGRNTEAFF
J: TRBJ2-7; D: -; size: -; V: TRBV10-1; DNA: TGCGCCAGCAGTGAGCAGGCTCACGAGCAGTACTTC; CDR3: CASSEQAHEQYF
J: TRBJ2-3; D: -; size: once; V: TRBV11-1; DNA: TGTGCCAGCAGCTCCGGGACAGATACGCAGTATTTT; CDR3: CASSSGTDTQYF
J: TRBJ1-5; D: -; size: -; V: TRBV19; DNA: TGTGCCAGTAGCATCAGGCAGGGTAATAGCAATCAGCCCCAGCATTTT; CDR3: CASSIRQGNSNQPQHF
J: TRBJ2-7; D: -; size: -; V: TRBV4-2; DNA: TGTGCCAGCAGCCAAGATCGAGGGGGGGCCTTCGAGCAGTACTTC; CDR3: CASSQDRGGAFEQYF
J: TRBJ1-4; D: TRBD1; size: -; V: TRBV5-8; DNA: TGTGCCAGCAGCTTGGGCAGGGGGCTGCCTAATGAAAAACTGTTTTTT; CDR3: CASSLGRGLPNEKLFF
J: TRBJ1-1; D: -; size: -; V: TRBV18; DNA: TGTGCCAGCTCACCCCTCGGAGGGGTGGATGAAGCTTTCTTT; CDR3: CASSPLGGVDEAFF
J: TRBJ2-3; D: TRBD2; size: -; V: TRBV9; DNA: TGTGCCAGCAGCGTGACTAGCGGCACAGATACGCAGTATTTT; CDR3: CASSVTSGTDTQYF
J: TRBJ2-2; D: TRBD2; size: -; V: TRBV11-3; DNA: TGTGCCAGCAGCTTAGACCGAAGCGGGGGATTGGTCGGGGAGCTGTTTTTT; CDR3: CASSLDRSGGLVGELFF
J: TRBJ1-5; D: TRBD1; size: few; V: TRBV6-6; DNA: TGTGCCAGCATTAGGACAGGGGATAGCAATCAGCCCCAGCATTTT; CDR3: CASIRTGDSNQPQHF
J: TRBJ2-7; D: TRBD1; size: few; V: TRBV5-1; DNA: TGCGCCAGCAGCCCCGGGGACAGGGCCTACGAGCAGTACTTC; CDR3: CASSPGDRAYEQYF